This T cell receptor (beta chain) comes out of a study of blood T cell repertoires in COVID-19. TCRdb's table, derived via immunoSEQ multiplex PCR, lists solely in-frame clones and lacks some. The data contain around 230,000 clones, approximately 90% of them singletons. The CDR3 is 12 amino acids. CDR1 is ENHRY and CDR2 is SYGVKD in the germline V gene. The V end lost 1 base, the J end lost 4 bases, and 5 bases lay between the germline ends. The origin of this receptor is a woman aged 40 to 50 with acute COVID-19. This chain links TRBV10-3 with TRBJ2-7; no reliable D call. The sample was PBMCs or T cells enriched from blood (not recorded which). The CDR3, as DNA: TGTGCCATCAGTGAGTTTAGTTACGAGCAGTACTTC. Its protein product is CAISEFSYEQYF.